This note documents a single TCR beta chain sequence. Measured with immunoSEQ multiplex PCR; TCRdb has only the in-frame clones, and not every one. The sample holds tens of thousands of clones, around 90% seen once. All patients handed over anywhere from 1 to 8 samples, pretreatment and on-treatment. The germline V and J ends were trimmed by 0 bases and 0 bases, with 6 bases remaining between them. The V gene's germline CDR1 is GTSNPN and CDR2 SVGIG (reference sequence). The CDR3 length is 15 residues. These data are taken from a study of PD-L1 blockade in urothelial cancer. In the study overall: Patients commenced atezolizumab at some point between 2014 and 2015, and it was given at 1,200 mg intravenously every 3 weeks. Blood underwent analysis 3 weeks (second dose) and 6 weeks after treatment began.

The sequence was collected from a woman between 65 and 79 years old with urothelial cancer. The sample in question was PBMCs, obtained around atezolizumab (anti-PD-L1) treatment. The rearrangement links TRBV30 to TRBJ2-6, with no clear D. The CDR3 protein is CAWSVGISGANVLTF. CDR3 DNA: TGTGCCTGGAGTGTTGGCATCTCTGGGGCCAACGTCCTGACTTTC.